What follows describes a single TCR beta chain. No antigen is known for it. From germline, CDR1 is MGHRA and CDR2 YSYEKL. Trimming removed 1 base from V and 7 bases from J, with 16 bases in between. The CDR3 totals 16 residues. Measured with immunoSEQ multiplex PCR; TCRdb has only the in-frame clones, and not every one. Here the sample spans approximately 10,000 clones, 98% to 99% being singletons. This entry belongs to a study of monozygotic twins with cystic fibrosis. General study points: Low clonality (median around 0.0096) suggested a mostly naive repertoire. No link emerged between shared CDR3 counts and age, concordance or severity. Monozygotic CF twins shared more identical nucleotide clonotypes than unrelated patients.

This chain connects TRBV4-1 to TRBJ2-2; unclear D gene. This clonotype was sampled from a girl aged 2-15 years with cystic fibrosis. The sequenced sample consisted of blood. The CDR3 spells CASSQVDLVVFGELFF. The CDR3 DNA reads as TGCGCCAGCAGCCAAGTAGATCTAGTTGTATTCGGGGAGCTGTTTTTT.